The clone carrying this T cell receptor beta chain was counted between two and nine times. This sample stems from a study of cytomegalovirus exposure and HLA in healthy donors. PCR was performed using 60 Vbeta and 13 Jbeta primers. Assay used: immunoSEQ multiplex PCR; TCRdb lists only in-frame clones, some missing. The data hold roughly 200,000 clones, with roughly 9.4% observed a single time. Source material: PBMCs. The receptor's source is a woman aged 25-40 years in good health and CMV-seropositive.

CDR3 coding DNA: TGTGCCAGCAGGGGCCCGGGACTACCCTCCACCGGGGAGCTGTTTTTT. Translating gives CASRGPGLPSTGELFF. The chain combines TRBV7-8 with TRBJ2-2; 7 bases match TRBD2. Trimming took 6 bases from V and 4 from J; bases not matched to a gene: 11. The germline V gene encodes CDR1 SGHVS and CDR2 FQNEAQ. This CDR3 comprises 16 residues.